This TCR beta chain is drawn from a study of blood T cell repertoires in COVID-19. The table came from immunoSEQ multiplex PCR; TCRdb's copy has only in-frame clones and leaves some out. The sample holds around 200,000 clones, approximately 81% seen once. V lost 4 bases and J lost 1; bases outside the gene matches: 3. Germline V gives CDR1 LGHDT, CDR2 YNNKEL (reference sequence). This CDR3 spans 14 amino acids. The material sequenced was peripheral blood. This rearrangement joins TRBV3-1 (or the pseudogene TRBV3-2) to TRBJ1-1; 7 bases line up with TRBD1. The sequence derives from a woman of 80 years or more with active or convalescent COVID-19. CDR3 protein: CASSPRDRNTEAFF. The CDR3 region has the DNA TGTGCCAGCAGCCCAAGGGACAGGAACACTGAAGCTTTCTTT.